The 19 T cell receptor beta chains below come from one sample, sequenced in a study of cytomegalovirus exposure and HLA in healthy donors. The PCR made use of 60 Vbeta and 13 Jbeta primers. Repertoires were generated with immunoSEQ multiplex PCR, while TCRdb's copy carries only in-frame clones and drops some. The sample lists more than 100,000 clones, approximately 80% occurring once. Sequenced material: PBMCs. All receptors come from a female donor in good health and CMV-seropositive.

The genes are TRBV30 and TRBJ2-3; TRBD2 is a possible D gene (6 bases). Germline V gene data show CDR1 as GTSNPN and CDR2 as SVGIG (reference sequence). This CDR3 has 12 residues. Trimming removed 2 bases from V and 6 bases from J, with 9 bases in between. Here the CDR3 DNA reads TGTGCCTGGAGTTCCCGGGGGGATACGCAGTATTTT. This sequence encodes CAWSSRGDTQYF.

The genes are TRBV9 and TRBJ2-5, with 11 bases matching TRBD2. CDR1 is SGDLS and CDR2 is YYNGEE in the germline V gene. CDR3 length: 16 amino acids. The V gene end was trimmed by 0 bases and the J gene end by 5 bases; junction bases not matched to a gene: 6. The CDR3 DNA follows: TGTGCCAGCAGCGTAGATAGCGGGGGGGCGGGGGAGACCCAGTACTTC. This codes for CASSVDSGGAGETQYF.

This clone has more than one count but fewer than ten. The rearrangement links TRBV19 to TRBJ2-3; perhaps TRBD1 as D (5 bases). CDR3 length equals 15 residues. Germline V CDR1 and CDR2: LNHDA, SQIVND (reference sequence). Trimming shortened V by 8 bases and J by 2 bases, and 17 bases separated the two germline ends. The CDR3 protein is CASSQTDASTDTQYF. The CDR3 nucleotides are TGTGCCAGTTCCCAGACAGACGCCTCCACAGATACGCAGTATTTT.

V usage is TRBV5-1 and J usage is TRBJ2-2; tentative D call: TRBD1 (7 bases). Between the trimmed V and J ends, which lost 4 bases and 1 base, there was a span of 14 bases. CDR1 is SGHRS and CDR2 is YFSETQ in the germline V gene. This CDR3 spans 16 amino acids. The CDR3 bases are TGCGCCAGCAGCGAGGCAGGGGGAGGGAACACCGGGGAGCTGTTTTTT. This codes for CASSEAGGGNTGELFF.

Concerning this clone: No DNA is shown, since the ends of the CDR3 on it are uncertain; the CDR3 is the one TCRdb lists. CDR3 protein: CASSTSTGEKLFF. The chain couples TRBV6-6 to TRBJ1-4. The CDR3 comprises 13 residues, both ends counted. Germline V gene sequence: CDR1 MNHNY, CDR2 SVGAGI (reference sequence).

J is TRBJ2-1 and V is TRBV30; 14 nucleotides align to TRBD2. V shed 6 bases and J 8 bases; nucleotides not matched to a gene: 15. This CDR3 region has 17 residues. Looked up from germline, CDR1 is GTSNPN and CDR2 is SVGIG (reference sequence). CDR3 residues: CACTITGTSGSDDEQFF. In DNA, the CDR3 is TGTGCCTGCACTATCACCGGGACTAGCGGGAGTGATGATGAGCAGTTCTTC.

This clone was seen a few times. The rearrangement uses TRBV7-3 and TRBJ2-1; 7 bases align to TRBD1. The CDR3 length is 15 residues. The germline V gene has CDR1 SGHTA and CDR2 FQGTGA. The junction had 5 bases not matched to a gene; V was cut back by 1 base and J by 5 bases. This chain's CDR3 is CASSLSTGAHNEQFF. The DNA of the CDR3 is TGTGCCAGCAGCTTAAGCACAGGGGCCCACAATGAGCAGTTCTTC.

This chain links TRBV5-5 with TRBJ2-1, with TRBD2 matching over 7 bases. CDR3 length equals 13 residues. V gave up 4 bases and J gave up 7 bases; unmatched junction bases: 5. The germline V gene encodes CDR1 SGHKS and CDR2 YYEKEE (reference sequence). CDR3 region: CASSTPGGNEQFF. The CDR3 region has the DNA TGTGCCAGCAGCACGCCCGGGGGGAATGAGCAGTTCTTC.

This chain links TRBV5-5 with TRBJ1-1; possible D gene TRBD1, 6 bases. V was trimmed by 4 bases and J by 4 bases, leaving 11 bases between them. This CDR3 has 13 residues. CDR1 SGHKS and CDR2 YYEKEE come from the germline V gene (reference sequence). CDR3 sequence (DNA): TGTGCCAGCAGCACGACAGGACTCACTGAAGCTTTCTTT. It is translated as CASSTTGLTEAFF.

A few counts support this clone. This sample also contains other DNA sequences that code for the same CDR3. The genes are TRBV10-1 and TRBJ2-7; possible D gene TRBD1, 5 bases. The germline V gene has CDR1 WNHNN and CDR2 SYGVQD (reference sequence). The V end was cut by 9 bases, the J end by 0 bases, with 12 bases between. The CDR3 totals 13 residues. As DNA, the CDR3 is TGCGCCAGGGGGCCTTTAAGCTCCTACGAGCAGTACTTC. This gives the protein CARGPLSSYEQYF.

The chain has TRBV10-2 and TRBJ1-6; TRBD1 is a possible D gene (6 bases). In germline, CDR1 is WSHSY, CDR2 SAAADI. The ends were cut back, 7 bases at V and 4 bases at J, with 17 bases in the middle. The CDR3 sequence is 16 residues long. CDR3 in DNA: TGCGCCAGCATCCCACTGGGTCAGGGGTATAATTCACCCCTCCACTTT. This gives the protein CASIPLGQGYNSPLHF.

The chain carries TRBV19 and TRBJ2-3; TRBD2 aligns across 10 bases. The ends lost 9 bases at V and 5 bases at J; junction bases unmatched: 8. Germline V lookup: CDR1 LNHDA, CDR2 SQIVND (reference sequence). The CDR3 extends over 14 amino acids. This CDR3 reads CASTGLALGDTQYF. Written as DNA, the CDR3 is TGTGCCAGCACGGGACTAGCGTTGGGAGATACGCAGTATTTT. Full variable domain (rest looked up from reference TRBV19 and TRBJ2-3): DGGITQSPKYLFRKEGQNVTLSCEQNLNHDAMYWYRQDPGQGLRLIYYSQIVNDFQKGDIAEGYSVSREKKESFPLTVTSAQKNPTAFYLCASTGLALGDTQYFGPGTRLTVL.

The chain carries TRBV7-3 and TRBJ2-1; 7 nucleotides agree with TRBD2. J was trimmed by 9 bases and V by 0 bases; bases with no gene match: 8. Germline V gives CDR1 SGHTA, CDR2 FQGTGA. This CDR3 is 15 amino acids long. In DNA, the CDR3 is TGTGCCAGCAGCTTAACCTTGACTAGCCCGGGTGAGCAGTTCTTC. Its translation: CASSLTLTSPGEQFF.

The chain recombines TRBV28 with TRBJ2-3; TRBD2 aligns across 7 bases. With 3 bases clipped from V and 3 bases from J, the junction kept 3 bases outside the gene matches. Per germline, CDR1 MDHEN and CDR2 SYDVKM. The CDR3 is 14 amino acids. CDR3 nucleotides: TGTGCCAGCAGTTTCCCGGGGGGAACAGATACGCAGTATTTT. It yields the protein CASSFPGGTDTQYF. The whole variable domain, remainder taken from reference TRBV28 and TRBJ2-3, is DVKVTQSSRYLVKRTGEKVFLECVQDMDHENMFWYRQDPGLGLRLIYFSYDVKMKEKGDIPEGYSVSREKKERFSLILESASTNQTSMYLCASSFPGGTDTQYFGPGTRLTVL.

The table lists this clone with a few counts. V usage is TRBV14 and J usage is TRBJ1-4; D not certain. The CDR3 runs to 16 residues. The V and J ends lost 2 bases and 4 bases respectively, with 14 bases between them. Germline V gives CDR1 SGHDN, CDR2 FVKESK. Here the CDR3 DNA reads TGTGCCAGCAGCCAATACAGCTCAAACCGTAATGAAAAACTGTTTTTT. Its protein product is CASSQYSSNRNEKLFF.

The genes are TRBV6-6 and TRBJ2-3; 8 bases match TRBD1. This CDR3 is built from 15 residues. Germline assignment: CDR1 MNHNY and CDR2 SVGAGI (reference sequence). The V gene end was trimmed by 5 bases and the J gene end by 3 bases; junction bases not matched to a gene: 7. This CDR3 is CASSRGQGATDTQYF. CDR3 in DNA: TGTGCCAGCAGTCGAGGGCAGGGGGCAACAGATACGCAGTATTTT.

The V gene is TRBV9, the J gene TRBJ2-1, with no clear D. The CDR3 extends over 14 amino acids. CDR1 and CDR2 (germline): SGDLS, YYNGEE. The V end lost 3 bases, the J end lost 5 bases, and 12 bases lay between the germline ends. CDR3 region: CASSGRIGDNEQFF. The CDR3 nucleotides read TGTGCCAGCAGCGGGCGGATTGGCGACAATGAGCAGTTCTTC.

The CDR3 spells CASSLDTAYGYTF. In nucleotides, the CDR3 is TGTGCCAGCAGCTTGGACACCGCCTATGGCTACACCTTC. The V call is TRBV5-4, the J call TRBJ1-2; D gene uncertain. The CDR3 is made up of 13 amino acids. Germline V lookup: CDR1 SGHNT, CDR2 YYREEE (reference sequence). Deletions cut 0 bases from V and 4 bases from J, with 7 bases between.

A few counts support this clone. This sequence joins TRBV28 and TRBJ1-5, with a weak D call TRBD1 (6 bases). Germline loops: CDR1 MDHEN, CDR2 SYDVKM. Trimming shortened V by 6 bases and J by 0 bases, and 15 bases separated the two germline ends. The CDR3 is 16 residues long. In DNA, the CDR3 is TGTGCCAGCAGATGGGGGGGCGGGTATAGCAATCAGCCCCAGCATTTT. It encodes CASRWGGGYSNQPQHF.